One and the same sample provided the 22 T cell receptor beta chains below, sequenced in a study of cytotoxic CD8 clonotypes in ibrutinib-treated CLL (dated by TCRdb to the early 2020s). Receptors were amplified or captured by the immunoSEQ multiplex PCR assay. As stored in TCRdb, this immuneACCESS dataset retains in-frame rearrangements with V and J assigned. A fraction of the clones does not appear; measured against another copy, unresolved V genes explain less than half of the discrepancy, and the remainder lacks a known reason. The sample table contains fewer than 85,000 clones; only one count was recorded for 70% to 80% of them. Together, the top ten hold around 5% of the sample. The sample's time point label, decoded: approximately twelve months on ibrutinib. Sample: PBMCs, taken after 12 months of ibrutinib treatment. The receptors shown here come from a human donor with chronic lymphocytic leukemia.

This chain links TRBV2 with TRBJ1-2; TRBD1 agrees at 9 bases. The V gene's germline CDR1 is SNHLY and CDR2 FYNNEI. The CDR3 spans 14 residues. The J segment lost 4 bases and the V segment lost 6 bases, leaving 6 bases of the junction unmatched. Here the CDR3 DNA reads TGTGCCAGCAGGGAGACAGGGGGGGTCTATGGCTACACCTTC. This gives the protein CASRETGGVYGYTF.

This chain's CDR3 is CASSPRRPSGANVLTF. CDR3 nucleotide sequence: TGTGCCAGTAGTCCCCGACGGCCCTCTGGGGCCAACGTCCTGACTTTC. The rearrangement joins TRBV19 to TRBJ2-6; D ambiguous. The CDR3 is made up of 16 amino acids. The ends were cut back, 5 bases at V and 0 bases at J, with 11 bases in the middle. The germline CDR1 and CDR2 sequences are LNHDA and SQIVND (reference sequence).

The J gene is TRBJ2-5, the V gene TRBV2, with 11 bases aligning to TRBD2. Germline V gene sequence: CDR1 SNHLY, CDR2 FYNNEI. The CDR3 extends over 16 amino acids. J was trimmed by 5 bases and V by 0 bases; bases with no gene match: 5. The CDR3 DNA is TGTGCCAGCAGTGAAGCTAGCGGGGGGGCCCGGGAGACCCAGTACTTC. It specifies CASSEASGGARETQYF.

Written as DNA, the CDR3 is TGTGCCAGCGGGGGGACTGAAGCTTTCTTT. This codes for CASGGTEAFF. V usage is TRBV2 and J usage is TRBJ1-1; weak D call: TRBD1 (5 bases). V lost 8 bases and J lost 5, with 6 bases in between. CDR1 and CDR2 from the germline V gene are SNHLY and FYNNEI. The CDR3 covers 10 residues.

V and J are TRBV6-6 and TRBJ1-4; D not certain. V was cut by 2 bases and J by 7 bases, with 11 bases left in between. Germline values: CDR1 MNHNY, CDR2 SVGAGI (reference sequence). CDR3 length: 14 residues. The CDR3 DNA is TGTGCCAGCAGTTACGCGGGCGGAGGTGAAAAACTGTTTTTT. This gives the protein CASSYAGGGEKLFF.

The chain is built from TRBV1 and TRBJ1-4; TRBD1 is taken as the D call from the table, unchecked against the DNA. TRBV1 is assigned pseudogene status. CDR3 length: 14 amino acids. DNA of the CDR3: TGCACCAGCAGCCTAGGGACAGGGGGGGAAAAACTGTTTTTT. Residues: CTSSLGTGGEKLFF.

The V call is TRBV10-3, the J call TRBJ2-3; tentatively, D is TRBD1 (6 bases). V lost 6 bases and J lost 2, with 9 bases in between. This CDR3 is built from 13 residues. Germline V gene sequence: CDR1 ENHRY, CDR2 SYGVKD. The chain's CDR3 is CAIRGAPTDTQYF. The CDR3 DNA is TGTGCCATCAGGGGGGCCCCCACAGATACGCAGTATTTT.

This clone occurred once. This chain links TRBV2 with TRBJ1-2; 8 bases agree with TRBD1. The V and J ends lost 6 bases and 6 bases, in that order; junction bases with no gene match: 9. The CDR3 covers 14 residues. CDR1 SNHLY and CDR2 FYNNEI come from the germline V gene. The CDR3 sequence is CASRGGQAVDGYTF. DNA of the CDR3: TGTGCCAGCAGGGGGGGACAGGCGGTGGATGGCTACACCTTC.

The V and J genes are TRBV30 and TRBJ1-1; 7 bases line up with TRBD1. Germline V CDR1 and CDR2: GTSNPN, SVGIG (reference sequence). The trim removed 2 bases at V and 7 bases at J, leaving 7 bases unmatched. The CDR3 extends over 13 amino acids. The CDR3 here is CAWSWTGGNEAFF. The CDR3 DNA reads TGTGCCTGGAGTTGGACAGGCGGAAATGAAGCTTTCTTT. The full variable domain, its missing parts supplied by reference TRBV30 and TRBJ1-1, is SQTIHQWPATLVQPVGSPLSLECTVEGTSNPNLYWYRQAAGRGLQLLFYSVGIGQISSEVPQNLSASRPQDRQFILSSKKLLLSDSGFYLCAWSWTGGNEAFFGQGTRLTVV.

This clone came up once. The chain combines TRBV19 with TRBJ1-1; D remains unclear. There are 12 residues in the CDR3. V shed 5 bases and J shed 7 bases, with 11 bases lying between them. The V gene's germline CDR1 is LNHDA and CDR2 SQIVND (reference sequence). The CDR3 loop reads CASSLGTLEAFF. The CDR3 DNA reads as TGTGCCAGTAGTTTAGGCACCCTTGAAGCTTTCTTT.

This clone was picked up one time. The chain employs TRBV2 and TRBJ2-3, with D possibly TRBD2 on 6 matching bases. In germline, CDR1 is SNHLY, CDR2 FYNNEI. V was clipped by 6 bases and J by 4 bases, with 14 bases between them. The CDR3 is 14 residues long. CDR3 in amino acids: CASSPTSRSDTQYF. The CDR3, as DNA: TGTGCCAGCAGCCCCACTAGCAGGTCAGATACGCAGTATTTT.

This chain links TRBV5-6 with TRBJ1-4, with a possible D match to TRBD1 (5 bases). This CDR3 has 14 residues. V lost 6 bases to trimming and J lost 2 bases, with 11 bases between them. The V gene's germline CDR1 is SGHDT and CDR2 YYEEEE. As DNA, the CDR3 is TGTGCCAGCACCTCCCGGGGGACTAATGAAAAACTGTTTTTT. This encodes CASTSRGTNEKLFF.

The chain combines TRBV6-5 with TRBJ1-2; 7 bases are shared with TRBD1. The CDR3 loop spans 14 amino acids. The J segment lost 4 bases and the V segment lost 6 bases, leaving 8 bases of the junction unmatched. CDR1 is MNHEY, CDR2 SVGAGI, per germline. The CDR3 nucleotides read TGTGCCAGCAGATTCCCGGGACAGCTCTATGGCTACACCTTC. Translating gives CASRFPGQLYGYTF.

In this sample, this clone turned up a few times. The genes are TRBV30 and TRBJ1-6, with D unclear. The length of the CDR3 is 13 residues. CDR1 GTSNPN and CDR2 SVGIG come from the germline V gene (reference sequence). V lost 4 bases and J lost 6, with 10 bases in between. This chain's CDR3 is CAWKGAPNSPLHF. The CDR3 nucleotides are TGTGCCTGGAAGGGCGCCCCTAATTCACCCCTCCACTTT. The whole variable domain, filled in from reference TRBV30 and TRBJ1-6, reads SQTIHQWPATLVQPVGSPLSLECTVEGTSNPNLYWYRQAAGRGLQLLFYSVGIGQISSEVPQNLSASRPQDRQFILSSKKLLLSDSGFYLCAWKGAPNSPLHFGNGTRLTVT.

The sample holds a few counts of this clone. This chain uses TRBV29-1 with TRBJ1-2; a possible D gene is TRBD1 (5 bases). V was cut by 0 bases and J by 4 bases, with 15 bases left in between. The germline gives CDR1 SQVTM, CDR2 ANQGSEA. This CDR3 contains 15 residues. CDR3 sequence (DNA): TGCAGCGTTGAAGATCTGGGGGAGGAGGGCTATGGCTACACCTTC. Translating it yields CSVEDLGEEGYGYTF.

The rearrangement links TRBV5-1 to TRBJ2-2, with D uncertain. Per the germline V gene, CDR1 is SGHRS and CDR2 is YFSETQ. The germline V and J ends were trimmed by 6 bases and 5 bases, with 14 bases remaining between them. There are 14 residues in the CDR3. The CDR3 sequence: CASTRTGWTGELFF. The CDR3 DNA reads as TGCGCCAGCACTCGTACGGGTTGGACCGGGGAGCTGTTTTTT.

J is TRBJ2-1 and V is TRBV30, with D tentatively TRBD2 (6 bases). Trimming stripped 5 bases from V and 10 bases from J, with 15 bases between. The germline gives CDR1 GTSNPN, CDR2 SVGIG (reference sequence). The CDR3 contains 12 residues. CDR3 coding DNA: TGTGCCTGGGACGGGGGTCCCAGGGAGCAGTTCTTC. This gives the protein CAWDGGPREQFF.

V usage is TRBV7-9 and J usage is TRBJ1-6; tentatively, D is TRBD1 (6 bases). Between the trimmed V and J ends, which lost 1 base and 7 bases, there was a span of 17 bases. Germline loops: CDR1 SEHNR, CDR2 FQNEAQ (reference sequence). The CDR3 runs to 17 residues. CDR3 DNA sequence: TGTGCCAGCAGCTTAGGAGGGGCCCGGACAGAGAATTCACCCCTCCACTTT. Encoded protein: CASSLGGARTENSPLHF.

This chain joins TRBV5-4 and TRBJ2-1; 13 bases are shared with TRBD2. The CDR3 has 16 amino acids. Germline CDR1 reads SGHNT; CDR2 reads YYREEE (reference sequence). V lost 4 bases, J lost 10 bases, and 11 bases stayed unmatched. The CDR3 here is CASSAGTSGGAWEQFF. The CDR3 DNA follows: TGTGCCAGCAGCGCAGGAACTAGCGGGGGGGCCTGGGAGCAGTTCTTC.

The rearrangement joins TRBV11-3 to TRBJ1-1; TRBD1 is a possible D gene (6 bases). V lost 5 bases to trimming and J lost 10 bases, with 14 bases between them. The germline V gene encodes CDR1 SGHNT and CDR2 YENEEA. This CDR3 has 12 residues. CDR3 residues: CASSPGGRGAFF. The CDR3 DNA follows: TGTGCCAGCAGCCCTGGGGGCCGGGGAGCTTTCTTT.

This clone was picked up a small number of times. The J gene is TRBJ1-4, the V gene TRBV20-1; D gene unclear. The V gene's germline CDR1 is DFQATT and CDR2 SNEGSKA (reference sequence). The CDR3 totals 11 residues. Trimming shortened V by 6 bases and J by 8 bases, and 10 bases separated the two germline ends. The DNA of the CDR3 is TGCAGTGCCCCTTGGGAGGAAAAACTGTTTTTT. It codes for CSAPWEEKLFF.

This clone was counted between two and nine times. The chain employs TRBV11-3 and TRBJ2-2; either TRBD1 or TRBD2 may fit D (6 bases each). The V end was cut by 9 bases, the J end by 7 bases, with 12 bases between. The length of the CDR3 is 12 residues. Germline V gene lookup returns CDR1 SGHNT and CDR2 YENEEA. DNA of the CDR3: TGTGCCAGTCAGGGGAGGAACGGGGAGCTGTTTTTT. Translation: CASQGRNGELFF.